The 25 T cell receptor beta chains in this list originate from one sample, sequenced in a study of blood T cell repertoires in COVID-19. Here immunoSEQ multiplex PCR was the method, and the copy in TCRdb shows in-frame clones only, minus some. The table shows fewer than 150,000 clones, with 84% occurring only once. Sequencing used peripheral blood. All receptors come from a human donor in a cohort sampled during active COVID-19.

The chain links TRBV12-5 to TRBJ1-1; 8 nucleotides align to TRBD1. J gave up 4 bases and V 7 bases, and 11 bases lay outside the gene matches. This CDR3 region has 15 residues. In germline, CDR1 is LGHNT, CDR2 FRNRAP. CDR3 in amino acids: CASASLDRAVTEAFF. The CDR3 DNA sequence: TGTGCTAGTGCTTCCCTGGACAGGGCGGTCACTGAAGCTTTCTTT.

The V gene is TRBV5-4, the J gene TRBJ2-2; D possibly corresponds to TRBD2 (6 bases). Between the trimmed V and J ends, which lost 3 bases and 0 bases, there was a span of 9 bases. Germline V gene lookup returns CDR1 SGHNT and CDR2 YYREEE (reference sequence). The CDR3 is 15 amino acids. The CDR3 loop is CASSWGGPNTGELFF. Written as DNA, the CDR3 is TGTGCCAGCAGCTGGGGAGGCCCGAACACCGGGGAGCTGTTTTTT.

The CDR3 spells CASSSWGLNTEAFF. CDR3 in DNA: TGTGCCAGCAGCTCTTGGGGGCTAAACACTGAAGCTTTCTTT. V gene TRBV5-6 combines with J gene TRBJ1-1, with TRBD1 as a possible D gene (6 bases). Germline V gives CDR1 SGHDT, CDR2 YYEEEE. The CDR3 extends over 14 amino acids. Trimming removed 3 bases at V and 2 bases at J, with 11 bases between.

This clone has a handful of counts. The gene calls are TRBV6-5 and TRBJ2-7; no clear D. The V end lost 2 bases, the J end lost 0 bases, and 11 bases lay between the germline ends. The CDR3 is 15 residues long. From germline, CDR1 is MNHEY and CDR2 SVGAGI. DNA of the CDR3: TGTGCCAGCAGTTACGACACATCGAGCTCCTACGAGCAGTACTTC. Its protein is CASSYDTSSSYEQYF.

CDR3: CASSLVGPLQYF. The CDR3 region has the DNA TGCGCCAGCAGCTTGGTGGGGCCTCTCCAGTACTTC. V usage is TRBV5-1 and J usage is TRBJ2-5; possible D gene TRBD1, 5 bases. Trimming removed 0 bases at V and 10 bases at J, with 10 bases between. The CDR3 runs to 12 residues. In germline, CDR1 is SGHRS, CDR2 YFSETQ.

The chain uses TRBV19 and TRBJ2-1, with 7 bases that match TRBD2. V was clipped by 10 bases and J by 13 bases; unmatched bases: 22. The CDR3 is made up of 15 amino acids. CDR1 is LNHDA, CDR2 SQIVND, per germline (reference sequence). The chain's CDR3 is CATQPGGVAIIRQFF. CDR3 bases: TGTGCCACACAACCGGGGGGTGTCGCGATCATCCGACAGTTCTTC. Together with reference TRBV19 and TRBJ2-1, the CDR3 gives the full variable domain: DGGITQSPKYLFRKEGQNVTLSCEQNLNHDAMYWYRQDPGQGLRLIYYSQIVNDFQKGDIAEGYSVSREKKESFPLTVTSAQKNPTAFYLCATQPGGVAIIRQFFGPGTRLTVL.

This chain uses TRBV5-1 with TRBJ2-6; the D gene is possibly TRBD1 (6 bases). The ends were cut back, 3 bases at V and 4 bases at J, with 14 bases in the middle. This CDR3 is 16 amino acids long. The V gene's germline CDR1 is SGHRS and CDR2 YFSETQ. CDR3 DNA sequence: TGCGCCAGCAGCTCTACTACAGGGTACGGGGCCAACGTCCTGACTTTC. This gives the protein CASSSTTGYGANVLTF.

The J gene is TRBJ2-5, the V gene TRBV9; 8 bases line up with TRBD1. Germline CDR1 SGDLS, CDR2 YYNGEE. V gave up 3 bases and J gave up 7 bases; unmatched junction bases: 5. The CDR3 contains 13 residues. CDR3 coding DNA: TGTGCCAGCAGCGCCCAGGGGGCAAGGACCCAGTACTTC. This sequence encodes CASSAQGARTQYF.

This chain connects TRBV10-3 to TRBJ2-2; 7 bases are shared with TRBD2. CDR1 and CDR2 (germline): ENHRY, SYGVKD. The CDR3 is 15 amino acids. The V gene end was trimmed by 4 bases and the J gene end by 5 bases; junction bases not matched to a gene: 7. CDR3 nucleotides: TGTGCCATCAGTGGTCGAGCGGGGAGTACCGGGGAGCTGTTTTTT. Translating it yields CAISGRAGSTGELFF.

This clone is a singleton in its sample. The chain combines TRBV7-6 with TRBJ2-5; TRBD1 agrees at 8 bases. Per germline, CDR1 SGHVS and CDR2 FNYEAQ. J was trimmed by 2 bases and V by 1 base; bases with no gene match: 24. The CDR3 totals 22 residues. CDR3 in DNA: TGTGCCAGCAGCTTAGACCCGAGACGCAGACAGGGGATCAGAAAACAACAAGAGACCCAGTACTTC. Encoded protein: CASSLDPRRRQGIRKQQETQYF.

This chain joins TRBV6-5 and TRBJ1-4; the D is unclear. Germline loops: CDR1 MNHEY, CDR2 SVGAGI. Trimming took 4 bases from V and 6 from J, leaving 9 bases between them. The CDR3 consists of 13 residues. The CDR3 region is CASSSVLDEKLFF. Written as DNA, the CDR3 is TGTGCCAGCAGTTCGGTCTTAGATGAAAAACTGTTTTTT.

The CDR3 reads CAWSSDSPLMNTEAFF. The CDR3 DNA is TGTGCCTGGAGTTCGGACTCACCCCTTATGAACACTGAAGCTTTCTTT. The rearrangement links TRBV30 to TRBJ1-1; no firm D call. The V and J ends lost 2 bases and 0 bases respectively, with 16 bases between them. The CDR3 runs 16 residues. CDR1 is GTSNPN and CDR2 is SVGIG in the germline V gene (reference sequence).

The CDR3 protein is CASSDRTGGYSGANVLTF. The CDR3 DNA reads as TGTGCCAGCAGTGACCGGACAGGGGGTTACTCTGGGGCCAACGTCCTGACTTTC. V is TRBV2 and J is TRBJ2-6; 10 nucleotides line up with TRBD1. The CDR3 is 18 amino acids. Germline V gene data show CDR1 as SNHLY and CDR2 as FYNNEI. V lost 3 bases, J lost 0 bases, and 5 bases stayed unmatched.

The rearrangement uses TRBV30 and TRBJ2-7, with TRBD1 matching 8 bases. The trim removed 3 bases at V and 3 bases at J, leaving 4 bases unmatched. The CDR3 extends over 13 amino acids. CDR1 and CDR2 (germline): GTSNPN, SVGIG (reference sequence). The CDR3: CAWSRTGGYEQYF. The CDR3 DNA reads TGTGCCTGGAGCCGAACAGGGGGCTACGAGCAGTACTTC.

This chain uses TRBV5-1 with TRBJ2-6; unclear D gene. Trimming removed 4 bases from V and 2 bases from J, with 7 bases in between. The germline CDR1 and CDR2 sequences are SGHRS and YFSETQ. The CDR3 is 14 amino acids. The CDR3 reads CASSPTTGANVLTF. DNA for the CDR3: TGCGCCAGCAGCCCCACAACTGGGGCCAACGTCCTGACTTTC. Using reference TRBV5-1 and TRBJ2-6 for the parts outside the CDR3, the full variable domain is KAGVTQTPRYLIKTRGQQVTLSCSPISGHRSVSWYQQTPGQGLQFLFEYFSETQRNKGNFPGRFSGRQFSNSRSEMNVSTLELGDSALYLCASSPTTGANVLTFGAGSRLTVL.

V usage is TRBV6-1 and J usage is TRBJ1-2, with TRBD1 as a possible D gene (5 bases). CDR1 is MNHNS and CDR2 is SASEGT in the germline V gene. V lost 0 bases, J lost 8 bases, and 10 bases lay in between. The CDR3 has 13 residues. The CDR3 DNA reads TGTGCCAGCAGTGAAGCGGGGGGGTACGGCTACACCTTC. It codes for CASSEAGGYGYTF.

The rearrangement links TRBV5-1 to TRBJ2-1; 9 bases are a match to TRBD1. V lost 3 bases to trimming and J lost 7 bases; unmatched junction nucleotides: 8. Per germline, CDR1 SGHRS and CDR2 YFSETQ. The CDR3 has 15 residues. The CDR3 DNA follows: TGCGCCAGCAGCTCCAGGACAGGGGTATGGAATGAGCAGTTCTTC. Its protein is CASSSRTGVWNEQFF.

The chain joins TRBV28 to TRBJ1-6; a weak D match, TRBD1 (5 bases). This CDR3 is built from 18 residues. Germline-derived CDR1 and CDR2 are MDHEN and SYDVKM. V dropped 5 bases and J dropped 5 bases, with 22 bases sitting between them. In DNA, the CDR3 is TGTGCCAGCAGTCCCCACGTGGGAGGGGTCGGGCATAATTCACCCCTCCACTTT. This encodes CASSPHVGGVGHNSPLHF.

The chain has TRBV6-1 and TRBJ1-6; no firm D call. With 1 base removed from V and 5 bases from J, the gap between germline ends came to 3 bases. This CDR3 contains 13 residues. In germline, CDR1 is MNHNS, CDR2 SASEGT. CDR3: CASSEVNNSPLHF. The CDR3 DNA is TGTGCCAGCAGTGAAGTCAATAATTCACCCCTCCACTTT.

V gene TRBV6-6 combines with J gene TRBJ1-5; perhaps TRBD1 as D (6 bases). The length of the CDR3 is 13 residues. The V gene's germline CDR1 is MNHNY and CDR2 SVGAGI (reference sequence). Trimming took 8 bases from V and 3 from J, leaving 11 bases between them. CDR3 DNA: TGTGCCAGCCAGACAGGACTCAATCAGCCCCAGCATTTT. This sequence encodes CASQTGLNQPQHF.

The chain links TRBV5-4 to TRBJ2-7; D is perhaps TRBD2 (5 bases). CDR1 and CDR2 (germline): SGHNT, YYREEE (reference sequence). Trimming left V 2 bases short and J 3 bases short, with 18 bases between. The CDR3 has 16 residues. CDR3 residues: CASSFTRPRGHYEQYF. CDR3 DNA sequence: TGTGCCAGCAGCTTTACTCGCCCTCGAGGGCACTACGAGCAGTACTTC. Drawing the rest from reference TRBV5-4 and TRBJ2-7, the complete variable domain is ETGVTQSPTHLIKTRGQQVTLRCSSQSGHNTVSWYQQALGQGPQFIFQYYREEENGRGNFPPRFSGLQFPNYSSELNVNALELDDSALYLCASSFTRPRGHYEQYFGPGTRLTVT.

The rearrangement joins TRBV5-1 to TRBJ2-1, with 14 bases that match TRBD2. The CDR3 is made up of 17 amino acids. Germline-derived CDR1 and CDR2 are SGHRS and YFSETQ. Trimming at V came to 7 bases and at J to 0 bases, leaving 6 bases not matched to a gene. CDR3 amino acids: CASHRLAGGSSYNEQFF. The CDR3 DNA is TGCGCCAGCCACCGACTAGCGGGGGGGAGCTCCTACAATGAGCAGTTCTTC.

The chain couples TRBV2 to TRBJ1-6; TRBD1 is a possible D gene (5 bases). This CDR3 has 14 amino acids. Germline CDR1 reads SNHLY; CDR2 reads FYNNEI. With 3 bases removed from V and 14 bases from J, the gap between germline ends came to 17 bases. The chain's CDR3 is CASSEGTGIWSLHF. The CDR3 DNA reads as TGTGCCAGCAGTGAGGGGACTGGGATTTGGTCCCTCCACTTT.

This clone was detected ten times or more. The chain carries TRBV7-9 and TRBJ1-1; D remains unclear. V shed 5 bases and J shed 6 bases, with 19 bases lying between them. This CDR3 is 15 amino acids long. The germline gives CDR1 SEHNR, CDR2 FQNEAQ (reference sequence). The DNA of the CDR3 is TGTGCCAGCAGCCAATCGACCGGGAGGATGGCTGAAGCTTTCTTT. Translation: CASSQSTGRMAEAFF.

V is TRBV25-1 and J is TRBJ1-1, with D unclear. V was cut by 3 bases and J by 11 bases, with 13 bases left in between. Germline V gene data show CDR1 as MGHDK and CDR2 as SYGVNS. The CDR3 totals 12 residues. CDR3 amino acids: CASSDLQGRAFF. In DNA, the CDR3 is TGTGCCAGCAGTGACTTGCAAGGCAGGGCTTTCTTT. Filled out from reference TRBV25-1 and TRBJ1-1, the complete variable domain reads EADIYQTPRYLVIGTGKKITLECSQTMGHDKMYWYQQDPGMELHLIHYSYGVNSTEKGDLSSESTVSRIRTEHFPLTLESARPSHTSQYLCASSDLQGRAFFGQGTRLTVV.